This is a list of T cell receptor beta chains from one sample in a study of T cell repertoires in cytomegalovirus infection. Via MiXCR, TCRdb re-called the reads, giving one row per CDR3 protein. The sample lists about 180,000 distinct CDR3 sequences, approximately 17% occurring once. Material for sequencing was CD8+ T cells from PBMCs. These receptors were obtained from a human donor in good health (CMV status not recorded). Some clones in this sample may be carry-over from other donors' samples. The CDR3 runs from the conserved cysteine through the conserved F or W. Each record gives: clone size, V gene, D gene, J gene, CDR3 DNA, CDR3 protein. A D gene is named only where the DNA matches it firmly. Size is omitted from some rows. Given values are once, few, many or a class for expanded clones.

few	TRBV19	-	TRBJ2-5	TGTGCCAGTAGTATAGTGGCAGAGATCCAAGAGACCCAGTACTTC	CASSIVAEIQETQYF
few	TRBV7-9	TRBD1	TRBJ2-7	TGTGCCAGCAGCTGGGGACAGGGGATCAACGAGCAGTACTTC	CASSWGQGINEQYF
-	TRBV10-3	TRBD2	TRBJ2-1	TGTGCCATCAGCTCGGGGACTAGCGGGAGAAGGGAGCAGTTCTTC	CAISSGTSGRREQFF
-	TRBV9	-	TRBJ2-7	TGTGCCAGCGCTCTCAGCGGAGATTCCTACGAGCAGTACTTC	CASALSGDSYEQYF
-	TRBV27	TRBD1	TRBJ2-7	TGTGCCAGCAGTTTGGTGGGGACAGGCGTTCGCGAGCAGTACTTC	CASSLVGTGVREQYF
few	TRBV6-6	TRBD1	TRBJ2-2	TGTGCCAGCAGCACACAGGGGGCGAGGACCGGGGAGCTGTTT	CASSTQGARTGELF
few	TRBV7-8	-	TRBJ1-3	TGTGCCAGCAGCTCTAGACGAAGTCCTGGAAACACCATATATTTT	CASSSRRSPGNTIYF
-	TRBV12-3/TRBV12-4	-	TRBJ1-2	TGTGCCAGCAGTGACCTTGGGGAACCCGATGGCTACACCTTC	CASSDLGEPDGYTF
few	TRBV20-1	-	TRBJ2-1	TGCAGTGCTAGAGGTCGGAGTAGCCCCCCTCCTGAGCAGTTCTTC	CSARGRSSPPPEQFF
-	TRBV7-2	-	TRBJ2-7	TGTGCCAGCAGCGCCCGGGACGGCCCCTACGAGCAGTACTTC	CASSARDGPYEQYF
few	TRBV5-4	-	TRBJ1-1	TGTGCCAGCTCTACCCGACATGAAGCTTTCTTT	CASSTRHEAFF
-	TRBV20-1	TRBD1	TRBJ2-2	TGCAGTGCTAGAGATACAGGGGAAAAACGTGCCGGGGAGCTGTTTTTT	CSARDTGEKRAGELFF
-	TRBV7-6	-	TRBJ1-4	TGTGCCAGCAGCTTAGAAGCCAGGACGGGCAATAATGAAAAACTGTTTTTT	CASSLEARTGNNEKLFF
few	TRBV11-2	TRBD1	TRBJ2-5	TGTGCCAGCAGCTTAGATCCGACAGGGAGTAGGGAGACCCAGTACTTC	CASSLDPTGSRETQYF
-	TRBV20-1	TRBD1	TRBJ1-2	TGCAGTGCTAGAGACCCGGGACAGCCTTTCTATGGCTACACCTTC	CSARDPGQPFYGYTF
few	TRBV28	TRBD2	TRBJ2-7	TGTGCCAGCCGAACTAGCGGGGGTGCCTACGAGCAGTACTTC	CASRTSGGAYEQYF
-	TRBV28	-	TRBJ2-7	TGTGCCAGCACCCTCCAGGGGGGGGAGCAGTACTTC	CASTLQGGEQYF
few	TRBV19	TRBD2	TRBJ2-3	TGTGCCAGTATGGCTAGCGGGGGTGCTAGCACAGATACGCAGTATTTT	CASMASGGASTDTQYF
-	TRBV28	TRBD2	TRBJ2-5	TGTGCCAGCAGTTTACCGGGAGGGGCCGAGACCCAGTACTTC	CASSLPGGAETQYF
few	TRBV7-6	-	TRBJ2-5	TGTGCCAGCAGCCTGGATCCGGTAGATGAAGAGACCCAGTACTTC	CASSLDPVDEETQYF
-	TRBV6-2/TRBV6-3	-	TRBJ2-1	TGTGCCAGCACCCCTGACCCTGAGCCCTACAATGAGCAGTTCTTC	CASTPDPEPYNEQFF
-	TRBV12-3/TRBV12-4	TRBD1	TRBJ2-7	TGTGCCAGCAGCAGGGACAGGGTCGAGCAGTACTTC	CASSRDRVEQYF
few	TRBV20-1	TRBD1	TRBJ2-1	TGCAGTGCGGGGGACAGCGACAACTCCTACAATGAGCAGTTCTTC	CSAGDSDNSYNEQFF
-	TRBV12-3/TRBV12-4	TRBD2	TRBJ2-4	TGTGCCAGCAGTTTCCCTAGCGGGGGTTCTTTAGCCAAAAACATTCAGTACTTC	CASSFPSGGSLAKNIQYF
few	TRBV6-2/TRBV6-3	-	TRBJ2-1	TGTGCCAGCAGTTACGAGGGGGACTTCAACAATGAGCAGTTCTTC	CASSYEGDFNNEQFF
few	TRBV28	-	TRBJ2-5	TGTGCCAGCAGCCCCCGACAGGTACAAGAGACCCAGTACTTC	CASSPRQVQETQYF
-	TRBV7-2	-	TRBJ2-5	TGTGCCAGCAGCTTAGAGTTCGGTCGATCGGAGACCCAGTACTTC	CASSLEFGRSETQYF
-	TRBV6-9	-	TRBJ2-3	TGTGCCAGCAGTTATTTAAGGGACTCCCCATACACAGATACGCAGTATTTT	CASSYLRDSPYTDTQYF